This TCR beta chain was recorded in a study of early stage breast cancer tumors. Turning to the study itself: The ER+/PR+/HER2- tumors included roughly 8 ductal and a few lobular carcinomas.

Here immunoSEQ multiplex PCR was the method, and the copy in TCRdb shows in-frame clones only, minus some. Of about 41,000 clones listed, around two thirds are singletons. With V trimmed by 1 base and J by 2 bases, 2 bases remained unmatched. This CDR3 spans 15 amino acids. In germline, CDR1 is SGHTA, CDR2 FQGNSA. V usage is TRBV7-2 and J usage is TRBJ2-5, with 9 bases matching TRBD1. Sequencing was performed on blood. The sequence was obtained from a person aged 45 to 59 with breast cancer. DNA for the CDR3: TGTGCCAGCAGCTTAGGACAGGGGGTTCAAGAGACCCAGTACTTC. It specifies CASSLGQGVQETQYF. The full variable domain, its missing parts supplied by reference TRBV7-2 and TRBJ2-5, is GAGVSQSPSNKVTEKGKDVELRCDPISGHTALYWYRQSLGQGLEFLIYFQGNSAPDKSGLPSDRFSAERTGGSVSTLTIQRTQQEDSAVYLCASSLGQGVQETQYFGPGTRLLVL.